The clone carrying this T cell receptor beta chain showed up just a few times. TCRdb ran MiXCR on the 5' RACE reads and lists one entry per CDR3 protein. Of roughly 170,000 distinct CDR3 sequences listed, 18% are singletons. This specimen comes from a study of T-cell memory formation after mild COVID-19. Germline lookup yields CDR1 SNHLY and CDR2 FYNNEI. The V end lost 6 bases, the J end lost 3 bases, and 9 bases lay between the germline ends. The CDR3 totals 12 residues. The TCR was taken from a man younger than 35 who had mild COVID-19 (a few samples of this study predate the infection). Cell type and time point are not known. The rearrangement links TRBV2 to TRBJ2-7; a possible D gene is TRBD1 (6 bases). The sample consisted of PBMCs or a T cell subset sorted from them (not recorded which). The CDR3 spells CASRDRNYEQYV. DNA for the CDR3: TGTGCCAGCAGGGACAGAAACTACGAGCAGTACGTC.